This TCR beta chain stems from a study of response to subunit inactivated influenza vaccine. CDR1 is LGHDT and CDR2 is YNNKEL in the germline V gene (reference sequence). V was pared by 1 base and J by 2 bases, with 8 bases between. The CDR3 consists of 14 residues. This clonotype has only a few counts. One entry per CDR3 protein, called by TCRdb with MiXCR from the RT-PCR reads. The sample shows some 570,000 distinct CDR3 sequences, around 11% of them seen only once. The data also belong to a second study, concerning T cells expressing NK-cell markers. This second report adds: Beta-chain TCR cDNA was generated via 5'RACE template switching with UMIs.

This sequence originates from a man aged 50 to 59 who received an inactivated influenza vaccine. Specimen: PBMCs from blood, collected on the day of vaccination. V and J are TRBV3-1 and TRBJ1-2; a possible D gene is TRBD1 (6 bases). In nucleotides, the CDR3 is TGTGCCAGCAGCCAAGTAACAGGGAACTATGGCTACACCTTC. Protein sequence: CASSQVTGNYGYTF.